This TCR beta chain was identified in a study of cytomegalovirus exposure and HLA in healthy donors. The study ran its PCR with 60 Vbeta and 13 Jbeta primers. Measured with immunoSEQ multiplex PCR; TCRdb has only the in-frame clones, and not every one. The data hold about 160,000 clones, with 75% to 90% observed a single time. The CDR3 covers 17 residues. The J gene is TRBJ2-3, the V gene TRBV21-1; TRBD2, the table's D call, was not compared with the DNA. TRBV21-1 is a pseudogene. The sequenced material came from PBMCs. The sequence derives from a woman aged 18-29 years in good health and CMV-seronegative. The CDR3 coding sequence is TGTGCCAGCAGCAAAGGTAAACTAGCGGGATGCACAGATACGCAGTATTTT. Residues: CASSKGKLAGCTDTQYF.